Listed below are T cell receptor beta chains from one sample, sequenced in a study of T-cell memory formation after mild COVID-19. TCRdb ran MiXCR on the 5' RACE reads and lists one entry per CDR3 protein. The sample holds roughly 450,000 distinct CDR3 sequences; around a sixth are singletons and the top ten take 9% to 15%. The sequenced material came from PBMCs or a T cell subset sorted from them (not recorded which). Receptor source: an adult woman who had mild COVID-19 (a few samples of this study predate the infection). Cell type and time point are not known. CDR3s include the opening cysteine and the closing phenylalanine or tryptophan. D genes are given only for firm matches. Only some rows state a clone size, as once, few, many or a class for expanded clones.

D gene | J gene | V gene | clone size | CDR3 protein | CDR3 DNA
TRBD1 | TRBJ2-2 | TRBV15 | few | CATSRGDRVTGELFF | TGTGCCACCAGCAGAGGGGACAGGGTGACCGGGGAGCTGTTTTTT
TRBD1 | TRBJ1-5 | TRBV7-9 | few | CASSLSLPGTGGTFSNQPQHF | TGTGCCAGCAGCTTATCCCTCCCCGGAACAGGGGGTACCTTTAGCAATCAGCCCCAGCATTTT
- | TRBJ2-5 | TRBV19 | - | CASSTPGAQRRTQYF | TGTGCCAGTAGTACCCCGGGGGCCCAACGGAGGACCCAGTACTTC
- | TRBJ2-3 | TRBV12-3/TRBV12-4 | few | CASSLEAPSTDTQYF | TGTGCCAGCAGTTTAGAAGCGCCTAGCACAGATACGCAGTATTTT
- | TRBJ1-1 | TRBV18 | few | CASSPGVEVGTEAFF | TGTGCCAGCTCACCGGGGGTAGAGGTCGGCACTGAAGCTTTCTTT
- | TRBJ2-1 | TRBV7-2 | few | CASSFRITRVGDEQFF | TGTGCCAGCAGCTTTAGGATAACGCGTGTAGGGGATGAGCAGTTCTTC
- | TRBJ1-2 | TRBV6-6 | few | CASRTANYGYTF | TGTGCCAGCAGAACGGCGAACTATGGCTACACCTTC
- | TRBJ2-7 | TRBV27 | few | CASSFRGKHEQYF | TGTGCCAGCAGTTTTCGAGGGAAACACGAGCAGTACTTC
TRBD2 | TRBJ2-1 | TRBV6-5 | - | CASSYSVGTNAEDEQFF | TGTGCCAGCAGTTACTCGGTCGGGACTAACGCAGAGGATGAGCAGTTCTTC
TRBD2 | TRBJ2-7 | TRBV29-1 | many | CSVGGLSEQYF | TGCAGCGTTGGGGGACTATCCGAGCAGTACTTC
TRBD1 | TRBJ2-1 | TRBV7-2 | - | CASSPGQGYYTEQFF | TGTGCCAGCAGCCCGGGACAGGGGTACTACACTGAGCAGTTCTTC
- | TRBJ1-1 | TRBV15 | few | CATSRQKHTEAFF | TGTGCCACCAGCAGACAAAAGCACACTGAAGCTTTCTTT
- | TRBJ1-1 | TRBV6-2/TRBV6-3 | - | CASSLTGKRSTEAFF | TGTGCCAGCAGTCTTACCGGGAAGAGGAGCACTGAAGCTTTCTTT
TRBD1 | TRBJ2-2 | TRBV11-3 | once | CASSPRDSRVPGELFF | TGTGCCAGCAGCCCCCGGGACAGTCGGGTCCCCGGGGAGCTGTTTTTT
TRBD1 | TRBJ2-7 | TRBV2 | - | CASNLLPGQVAYEQYF | TGTGCCAGCAATCTCCTTCCGGGACAGGTGGCCTACGAGCAGTACTTC
- | TRBJ2-7 | TRBV7-9 | - | CASSLGRGRYDEQYF | TGTGCCAGCAGCTTAGGCCGGGGGAGGTACGACGAGCAGTACTTC
- | TRBJ1-4 | TRBV4-1 | many | CASSQSDLINEKLFF | TGCGCCAGCAGCCAATCCGACCTTATTAATGAAAAACTGTTTTTT
- | TRBJ2-6 | TRBV14 | few | CASSPQSDGSGANVLTF | TGTGCCAGCAGCCCCCAATCGGACGGCTCTGGGGCCAACGTCCTGACTTTC
- | TRBJ2-7 | TRBV10-2 | few | CASRRIKDSYEQYF | TGCGCCAGCAGACGAATTAAAGACTCCTACGAGCAGTACTTC
- | TRBJ1-1 | TRBV11-2 | few | CASSLDFQGLNTEAFF | TGTGCCAGCAGCTTAGATTTTCAGGGACTGAACACTGAAGCTTTCTTT
- | TRBJ2-7 | TRBV5-1 | many | CASSVDSAYEQYF | TGCGCCAGCAGCGTGGACAGCGCCTACGAGCAGTACTTC
TRBD2 | TRBJ2-5 | TRBV7-2 | - | CASGLAGASVGTQYF | TGTGCCAGCGGACTAGCGGGGGCGAGTGTTGGGACCCAGTACTTC
- | TRBJ2-5 | TRBV18 | - | CASSPLGNQETQYF | TGTGCCAGCTCACCACTAGGGAACCAAGAGACCCAGTACTTC
TRBD1 | TRBJ2-4 | TRBV20-1 | few | CSAETGAKNIQYF | TGCAGTGCCGAGACAGGGGCCAAAAACATTCAGTACTTC
- | TRBJ2-3 | TRBV20-1 | - | CSARASSTDTQYF | TGCAGTGCCCGAGCGTCTAGCACAGATACGCAGTATTTT
- | TRBJ2-7 | TRBV21-1 | few | CASSKKKSGYEQYF | TGTGCCAGCAGCAAAAAAAAATCTGGGTACGAGCAGTACTTC
TRBD2 | TRBJ2-1 | TRBV4-2 | once | CASSLRTGTSGTDEQFF | TGTGCCAGCAGCCTTAGAACAGGGACTAGCGGGACGGATGAGCAGTTCTTC
TRBD2 | TRBJ2-3 | TRBV5-1 | few | CASSPSVAGASTDTQYF | TGCGCCAGCAGCCCATCAGTAGCGGGAGCCAGCACAGATACGCAGTATTTT
- | TRBJ2-1 | TRBV9 | few | CASSDKPGGRTYNEQFF | TGTGCCAGCAGCGACAAGCCCGGCGGGCGGACCTACAATGAGCAGTTCTTC
- | TRBJ2-1 | TRBV7-9 | few | CASSLERVGNEQFF | TGTGCCAGCAGCTTGGAGAGGGTAGGGAATGAGCAGTTCTTC
TRBD2 | TRBJ2-3 | TRBV20-1 | few | CSARGFGLAGGQTDTQYF | TGCAGTGCTAGAGGTTTCGGGCTAGCGGGGGGGCAAACAGATACGCAGTATTTT
TRBD2 | TRBJ2-3 | TRBV7-2 | - | CASSLVRRAGGVVDTQYF | TGTGCCAGCAGCTTAGTACGGCGGGCGGGAGGAGTAGTAGATACGCAGTATTTT
TRBD1 | TRBJ1-1 | TRBV9 | few | CASSLGTGNSMNTEAFF | TGTGCCAGCAGCTTGGGGACAGGGAATTCCATGAACACTGAAGCTTTCTTT
TRBD1 | TRBJ1-1 | TRBV5-1 | - | CASSLAPGTGPFNTEAFF | TGCGCCAGCAGCTTGGCTCCGGGGACAGGTCCTTTTAACACTGAAGCTTTCTTT
- | TRBJ1-1 | TRBV20-1 | many | CSASRGANTEAFF | TGCAGTGCTAGTCGGGGGGCGAACACTGAAGCTTTCTTT
- | TRBJ1-1 | TRBV9 | - | CASSVAGARTEAFF | TGTGCCAGCAGCGTAGCAGGTGCTAGAACTGAAGCTTTCTTT
- | TRBJ2-1 | TRBV30 | - | CAWSVQGLSYNEQFF | TGTGCCTGGAGTGTACAGGGTCTCTCCTACAATGAGCAGTTCTTC
TRBD1 | TRBJ1-1 | TRBV2 | few | CASSGTGPRAFF | TGTGCCAGCAGTGGGACAGGGCCCAGAGCTTTCTTT
- | TRBJ1-2 | TRBV3-1 | - | CASRQQGSNYGYTF | TGTGCCAGCAGGCAACAGGGATCTAACTATGGCTACACCTTC
TRBD1 | TRBJ2-1 | TRBV7-2 | few | CASSLRIGDRPEEQFF | TGTGCCAGCAGCTTAAGGATAGGGGACAGGCCCGAGGAGCAGTTCTTC
- | TRBJ2-2 | TRBV20-1 | - | CSASSGYTGELFF | TGCAGTGCATCATCGGGGTACACCGGGGAGCTGTTTTTT
TRBD1 | TRBJ2-7 | TRBV7-3 | - | CASSLDGTDLREQYF | TGTGCCAGCAGCCTCGACGGGACAGACCTACGCGAGCAGTACTTC
- | TRBJ2-2 | TRBV15 | few | CATAEGNIRDTGELFF | TGTGCCACCGCTGAGGGCAATATTCGAGACACCGGGGAGCTGTTTTTT
- | TRBJ2-7 | TRBV7-9 | few | CATTPRDTNEQYF | TGTGCCACAACCCCCCGGGACACGAACGAGCAGTACTTC
- | TRBJ2-7 | TRBV6-1 | few | CATEGTVRSHEQYF | TGTGCCACCGAAGGTACTGTGAGGTCCCACGAGCAGTACTTC
- | TRBJ1-1 | TRBV4-3 | few | CASSQDYRGDTEAFF | TGCGCCAGCAGCCAAGACTACCGAGGGGACACTGAAGCTTTCTTT
- | TRBJ2-7 | TRBV12-3/TRBV12-4 | many | CASSSPGAYEQYF | TGTGCCAGCAGTTCCCCAGGGGCCTACGAGCAGTACTTC
- | TRBJ2-2 | TRBV12-3/TRBV12-4 | few | CASKRPGDTGELFF | TGTGCCAGCAAGAGGCCCGGGGACACCGGGGAGCTGTTTTTT
TRBD2 | TRBJ2-1 | TRBV29-1 | many | CSVEGLANEQFF | TGCAGCGTTGAAGGACTAGCCAATGAGCAGTTCTTC
TRBD1 | TRBJ2-5 | TRBV20-1 | - | CSAGDRVNKETQYF | TGCAGTGCTGGGGACAGGGTCAATAAAGAGACCCAGTACTTC
TRBD2 | TRBJ2-1 | TRBV18 | few | CASSQAASGRVYNEQFF | TGTGCCAGCTCACAGGCGGCTAGCGGGAGGGTCTACAATGAGCAGTTCTTC
TRBD2 | TRBJ2-1 | TRBV7-9 | - | CASSLVVGGSGKNEQFF | TGTGCCAGCAGCTTAGTAGTCGGAGGTAGCGGGAAAAATGAGCAGTTCTTC
TRBD1 | TRBJ1-6 | TRBV19 | few | CASSTRGEGYSPLHF | TGTGCCAGTAGTACCAGGGGGGAGGGGTATTCACCCCTCCACTTT
TRBD2 | TRBJ2-2 | TRBV7-9 | few | CASSLASGTTGELFF | TGTGCCAGCAGCTTAGCGAGCGGGACCACCGGGGAGCTGTTTTTT
TRBD1 | TRBJ2-7 | TRBV7-8 | - | CASSLSETGTGRYEQYF | TGTGCCAGCAGCTTATCAGAAACCGGGACAGGACGCTACGAGCAGTACTTC
- | TRBJ1-1 | TRBV20-1 | - | CSAPPIMNTEAFF | TGCAGCGCCCCCCCCATCATGAACACTGAAGCTTTCTTT